A single sample gave rise to the 31 T cell receptor beta chains below, sequenced in a study of naive and memory T cell subsets. An equimolar mix of two oligonucleotides served as the beta constant-region primer for TRBC1 and TRBC2. Four rounds of PCR amplified the ligated cDNA using nested alpha and beta constant-region primers plus SP2. TCRdb re-analysed the UMI-ligation and nested PCR reads in MiXCR, keeping a single row per CDR3 protein. The data contain 9,500 to 10,000 distinct CDR3 sequences, roughly 5.4% of them singletons. The specimen was CD4+ TEMRA cells from blood. Subset denoted: effector memory re-expressing CD45RA, CD45RA+ CD27-. These receptor sequences come from a human donor in good health.

A few counts support this clonotype. Here the CDR3 reads CASTIRGTAFYNEQFF. The CDR3 DNA is TGTGCCAGCACCATCCGCGGGACAGCCTTCTACAATGAGCAGTTCTTC. The chain uses TRBV27 and TRBJ2-1; possible D gene TRBD1, 7 bases. The CDR3 length is 16 residues. V lost 7 bases and J 3 bases, leaving 19 bases between the germline ends. Germline-derived CDR1 and CDR2 are MNHEY and SMNVEV (reference sequence).

In this sample, this clonotype turned up many times. The chain recombines TRBV29-1 with TRBJ2-3; D is perhaps TRBD2 (6 bases). V lost 3 bases, J lost 4 bases, and 14 bases lay in between. Germline loops: CDR1 SQVTM, CDR2 ANQGSEA. The CDR3 runs to 14 residues. CDR3 coding DNA: TGCAGCGTTGATTTAGGGAGGTCCCCAGATACGCAGTATTTT. Its protein product is CSVDLGRSPDTQYF.

Many counts were recorded for this clonotype. The genes are TRBV20-1 and TRBJ2-7; D is perhaps TRBD1 or TRBD2 (6 bases each). The germline CDR1 and CDR2 sequences are DFQATT and SNEGSKA (reference sequence). The length of the CDR3 is 13 residues. The CDR3 nucleotides read TGCAGAGCCCTGGTGGGGGGCGGGAACGAGCAGTACTTC. Amino acid sequence: CRALVGGGNEQYF.

The V gene is TRBV18, the J gene TRBJ1-5; TRBD1 matches at 9 bases. V shed 5 bases and J 4 bases; nucleotides not matched to a gene: 3. CDR3 size: 14 residues. Germline V gene sequence: CDR1 KGHSH, CDR2 LQKENI. The CDR3 loop is CASSSQGANQPQHF. As DNA, the CDR3 is TGTGCCAGCTCATCACAGGGGGCGAATCAGCCCCAGCATTTT.

This clonotype was recorded many times. The V call is TRBV5-1, the J call TRBJ2-5; TRBD1 matches at 7 bases. The trim removed 4 bases at V and 2 bases at J, leaving 8 bases unmatched. This CDR3 is built from 15 residues. The germline gives CDR1 SGHRS, CDR2 YFSETQ. Written as DNA, the CDR3 is TGCGCCAGCAGCCCCCGACAGGGAACTCAAGAGACCCAGTACTTC. Protein product: CASSPRQGTQETQYF.

This clonotype was observed at least ten times. As DNA, the CDR3 is TGTGCCAGCAGTGAACCAGGGGGCTACGAGCAGTACTTC. As protein: CASSEPGGYEQYF. The chain joins TRBV25-1 to TRBJ2-7, with TRBD1 matching 7 bases. The junction had 1 base not matched to a gene; V was cut back by 2 bases and J by 3 bases. This CDR3 has 13 residues. The V gene's germline CDR1 is MGHDK and CDR2 SYGVNS.

The chain recombines TRBV7-3 with TRBJ1-1; 8 positions match TRBD1. Germline trimming cut 5 bases from V and 8 bases from J; bases unmatched to any gene: 10. The CDR3 is made up of 14 amino acids. In germline, CDR1 is SGHTA, CDR2 FQGTGA. The CDR3 coding sequence is TGTGCCAGCAGCAACCGAGGGGACAGGAACGAAGCTTTCTTT. Its translation is CASSNRGDRNEAFF.

CDR3 region: CASGLRDRVHQPQHF. In nucleotides, the CDR3 is TGTGCTAGTGGTTTGCGGGACAGGGTTCATCAGCCCCAGCATTTT. The chain has TRBV12-5 and TRBJ1-5; TRBD1 matches 9 bases. CDR1 is LGHNT and CDR2 is FRNRAP in the germline V gene. The CDR3 is 15 amino acids. With V trimmed by 2 bases and J by 5 bases, 4 bases remained unmatched. The full variable domain, with the rest looked up from reference TRBV12-5 and TRBJ1-5, is DARVTQTPRHKVTEMGQEVTMRCQPILGHNTVFWYRQTMMQGLELLAYFRNRAPLDDSGMPKDRFSAEMPDATLATLKIQPSEPRDSAVYFCASGLRDRVHQPQHFGDGTRLSIL.

The sample holds many counts of this clonotype. The genes are TRBV20-1 and TRBJ2-3; D tentatively fits TRBD1 or TRBD2 (5 bases each). The V end lost 3 bases, the J end lost 3 bases, and 10 bases lay between the germline ends. The CDR3 covers 13 residues. Germline-derived CDR1 and CDR2 are DFQATT and SNEGSKA (reference sequence). The CDR3 spells CSARAGRTDTQYF. The DNA of the CDR3 is TGCAGTGCTAGGGCAGGGAGAACAGATACGCAGTATTTT.

The chain employs TRBV6-2 or TRBV6-3 and TRBJ1-5; 9 bases align to TRBD1. V lost 5 bases, J lost 5 bases, and 7 bases stayed unmatched. CDR1 is MNHEY, CDR2 SVGEGT, per germline. The CDR3 runs 15 residues. The DNA of the CDR3 is TGTGCCAGCAGTCAACCGGGACAGGGATATCAGCCCCAGCATTTT. Amino acid sequence: CASSQPGQGYQPQHF.

By share, this clonotype ranks as medium-sized. The chain carries TRBV7-2 and TRBJ2-3; TRBD2 matches at 10 bases. J was trimmed by 4 bases and V by 5 bases; bases with no gene match: 9. The CDR3 length is 16 residues. Germline V CDR1 and CDR2: SGHTA, FQGNSA. The CDR3 nucleotides are TGTGCCAGCAGCCAAACAGCGGGGGGGTTCGCAGATACGCAGTATTTT. This translates into CASSQTAGGFADTQYF.

Many counts were recorded for this clonotype. The chain recombines TRBV5-4 with TRBJ1-1; D remains ambiguous. Germline lookup yields CDR1 SGHNT and CDR2 YYREEE (reference sequence). V lost 10 bases and J lost 11, with 18 bases in between. This CDR3 contains 11 residues. In DNA form, the CDR3 reads TGTGCCGTCAGAAAAGACATAGAGGCTTTCTTT. Translated, it gives CAVRKDIEAFF.

This clonotype was detected only a few times. Germline is not matched at one junction end, which may reflect a read error. The V gene is TRBV9, the J gene TRBJ1-2; D is undetermined. The germline gives CDR1 SGDLS, CDR2 YYNGEE. This CDR3 is built from 12 residues. The CDR3 region is CASSEGNYGYTF. As DNA, the CDR3 is TGTGCCAGCAGCGAGGGAAACTATGGCTACACCTTT.

By share, this clonotype ranks as medium-sized. The chain is built from TRBV12-3 or TRBV12-4 and TRBJ2-5; 7 bases line up with TRBD1. CDR3 size: 17 residues. After removal of 4 bases from V and 7 bases from J, the junction contained 18 bases not matched to a gene. This CDR3 reads CASSWPPGDREKGTQYF. Written as DNA, the CDR3 is TGTGCCAGCAGTTGGCCTCCCGGGGACAGAGAAAAGGGGACCCAGTACTTC.

This clonotype has at least ten counts. The rearrangement uses TRBV3-1 and TRBJ2-2, with D uncertain. This CDR3 region has 15 residues. Trimming shortened V by 1 base and J by 6 bases, and 12 bases separated the two germline ends. Germline loops: CDR1 LGHDT, CDR2 YNNKEL (reference sequence). The DNA of the CDR3 is TGTGCCAGCAGCCAAGGGGCTGGGGTGGCCGGGGAGCTGTTTTTT. This translates into CASSQGAGVAGELFF.

This clonotype was seen once. V usage is TRBV18 and J usage is TRBJ1-6, with 11 nucleotides matching TRBD1. The ends lost 3 bases at V and 7 bases at J; junction bases unmatched: 8. In germline, CDR1 is KGHSH, CDR2 LQKENI. This CDR3 spans 17 amino acids. The CDR3 DNA reads as TGTGCCAGCTCACCTCCCGGGACAGGGGGTAACAATTCACCCCTCCACTTT. Translation: CASSPPGTGGNNSPLHF.

This clonotype was seen a handful of times. The genes are TRBV14 and TRBJ2-6; TRBD1 matches 8 bases. CDR1 SGHDN and CDR2 FVKESK come from the germline V gene. This CDR3 is 17 amino acids long. V shed 5 bases, J shed 2 bases, and the junction held 8 bases outside the gene matches. The CDR3 region has the DNA TGTGCCAGCAGCGCACCGACAGGGGTAGCTGGGGCCAACGTCCTGACTTTC. This gives the protein CASSAPTGVAGANVLTF.

This clonotype came up many times. In nucleotides, the CDR3 is TGTGCCAGCAGCGTAGGGATTGGAGCGAATCAGCCCCAGCATTTT. Translation: CASSVGIGANQPQHF. This chain links TRBV9 with TRBJ1-5, with D uncertain. Trimming shortened V by 0 bases and J by 4 bases, and 11 bases separated the two germline ends. CDR1 and CDR2 from the germline V gene are SGDLS and YYNGEE. CDR3 length: 15 residues.

This clonotype was counted only a few times. The V gene is TRBV6-2 or TRBV6-3, the J gene TRBJ1-6; 7 nucleotides align to TRBD1. Losses at the gene ends were 4 bases for V and 11 bases for J; bases not matched to a gene: 8. The length of the CDR3 is 14 residues. Germline V CDR1 and CDR2: MNHEY, SVGEGT. The CDR3 is CASSSTGERTPLHF. CDR3 DNA sequence: TGTGCCAGCAGTTCAACAGGGGAAAGAACACCCCTCCACTTT.

Ten or more counts support this clonotype. The rearrangement uses TRBV7-2 and TRBJ2-7; 9 bases align to TRBD2. The CDR3 is made up of 15 amino acids. Germline-derived CDR1 and CDR2 are SGHTA and FQGNSA. Trimming at V came to 3 bases and at J to 6 bases, leaving 9 bases not matched to a gene. The CDR3 protein is CASSFEGGGAGEQYF. CDR3 nucleotides: TGTGCCAGCAGCTTTGAGGGCGGGGGGGCCGGCGAGCAGTACTTC.

This clonotype has only a few counts. This chain connects TRBV2 to TRBJ1-2, with TRBD1 matching 10 bases. The germline V gene encodes CDR1 SNHLY and CDR2 FYNNEI. Trimming removed 6 bases from V and 5 bases from J; junction bases left unmatched: 9. This CDR3 region has 15 residues. CDR3 loop: CASRKTGGEKYGYTF. The CDR3 DNA follows: TGTGCCAGCAGGAAGACAGGGGGCGAAAAGTATGGCTACACCTTC.

This clonotype was found many times. The chain combines TRBV6-1 with TRBJ1-4; D is perhaps TRBD1 (6 bases). CDR1 is MNHNS, CDR2 SASEGT, per germline. V was clipped by 4 bases and J by 7 bases, with 16 bases between them. This CDR3 is built from 15 residues. As DNA, the CDR3 is TGTGCCAGCAGTGGAAACAGGGACGACCTTGAAAAACTGTTTTTT. It codes for CASSGNRDDLEKLFF.

This clonotype was seen many times. The chain is built from TRBV20-1 and TRBJ2-1; 10 bases are shared with TRBD2. Germline loops: CDR1 DFQATT, CDR2 SNEGSKA (reference sequence). CDR3 length: 14 amino acids. V lost 6 bases to trimming and J lost 9 bases; unmatched junction nucleotides: 11. The CDR3 nucleotides read TGCAGTGCCTCCGGGACTAGCGATGTCCGTGAGCAGTTCTTC. Protein: CSASGTSDVREQFF.

This clonotype came up a few times. This chain connects TRBV6-5 to TRBJ2-7; the D is unclear. In germline, CDR1 is MNHEY, CDR2 SVGAGI. The CDR3 totals 12 residues. V dropped 5 bases and J dropped 3 bases, with 8 bases sitting between them. CDR3 DNA: TGTGCCAGCAGTCGTAACCGCTACGAGCAGTACTTC. Translated, it gives CASSRNRYEQYF.

This clonotype was observed a handful of times. The chain couples TRBV30 to TRBJ1-2; the D gene is possibly TRBD1 (5 bases). Germline lookup yields CDR1 GTSNPN and CDR2 SVGIG (reference sequence). The V gene lost 2 bases and the J gene lost 3 bases, with 7 bases spanning the gap. The CDR3 contains 12 residues. CDR3 DNA sequence: TGTGCCTGGAGTCCCAGGGACTATGGCTACACCTTC. It specifies CAWSPRDYGYTF.

This clonotype occurred many times. The chain recombines TRBV28 with TRBJ2-7, with D possibly called TRBD1 or TRBD2 (5 bases each). There are 15 residues in the CDR3. The germline gives CDR1 MDHEN, CDR2 SYDVKM. V was shortened by 5 bases and J by 2 bases, with 16 bases between the two germline ends. This CDR3 reads CASSPTGTMTYEQYF. The CDR3 DNA reads as TGTGCCAGCAGTCCAACCGGGACGATGACCTACGAGCAGTACTTC.

The rearrangement joins TRBV6-2 or TRBV6-3 to TRBJ1-2; possible D gene TRBD1, 6 bases. Deletions cut 10 bases from V and 4 bases from J, with 13 bases between. Germline V lookup: CDR1 MNHEY, CDR2 SVGEGT. The CDR3 totals 12 residues. The chain's CDR3 is CAIAQGGYGYTF. The CDR3 bases are TGTGCCATCGCACAGGGTGGCTATGGCTACACCTTC.

This clonotype appeared many times. This chain connects TRBV28 to TRBJ2-7; D assignment may be TRBD1 or TRBD2 (5 bases each). The CDR3 is 15 residues long. The V and J ends lost 4 bases and 1 base respectively, with 14 bases between them. Germline V gives CDR1 MDHEN, CDR2 SYDVKM. The CDR3 region has the DNA TGTGCCAGCAGTTGGTCGGGACGCCCTTCCTACGAGCAGTACTTC. Residues: CASSWSGRPSYEQYF.

Sample share makes this clonotype medium-sized. The chain couples TRBV20-1 to TRBJ2-5; D is uncertain. Per the germline V gene, CDR1 is DFQATT and CDR2 is SNEGSKA (reference sequence). The germline V and J ends were trimmed by 0 bases and 5 bases, with 13 bases remaining between them. The CDR3 sequence is 14 residues long. The CDR3 reads CSARDWIGLETQYF. CDR3 DNA: TGCAGTGCTAGAGATTGGATTGGGCTGGAGACCCAGTACTTC.

In this sample, this clonotype turned up many times. The chain recombines TRBV12-3 or TRBV12-4 with TRBJ1-1; no firm D call. The CDR3 runs 14 residues. Trimming cost V 7 bases and J 1 base, with 13 bases left between them. Here the CDR3 reads CASTRGSRNTEAFF. The CDR3 DNA follows: TGTGCCAGCACCAGAGGGAGCCGGAACACTGAAGCTTTCTTT.

This clonotype was observed many times. This chain connects TRBV3-1 to TRBJ1-6; D ambiguous. Trimming shortened V by 6 bases and J by 7 bases, and 10 bases separated the two germline ends. Germline V gives CDR1 LGHDT, CDR2 YNNKEL (reference sequence). This CDR3 contains 13 residues. Here the CDR3 reads CASSPRDNSPLHF. The CDR3 bases are TGTGCCAGCAGTCCAAGAGACAATTCACCCCTCCACTTT.